This note documents a single TCR beta chain sequence. Its antigen is as yet unknown. Germline V gene sequence: CDR1 SGHVS, CDR2 FQNEAQ. The CDR3 is made up of 14 amino acids. Deletions cut 0 bases from V and 1 base from J, with 7 bases between. In the original analysis: Without quality scores, immunoSEQ junctional reads could not be filtered like full-length reads. Only in-frame clones appear in the TCRdb table, and some are missing; sequencing was by immunoSEQ multiplex PCR. V and J calls and clone size are those listed in that table; D and trimming were worked out from the DNA. This sample has around 1.5 million clones; 95% to 99% occur once, and the top ten carry 0.4% to 0.55%. This entry belongs to a study of shared clonotypes between healthy human individuals. General study findings and limits: Represented diversity (both genetic and exposure-history) was limited by the small number of donors. Investigators expected sequencing depth to affect clonotype sharing among donors. Only blood underwent sampling, and tissue repertoires likely differ.

The sequence was obtained from a man aged 30 to 45 in good health. J is TRBJ2-7 and V is TRBV7-8; maybe TRBD1 (5 bases). Sequencing was carried out using naive CD4+ T cells sorted from blood. Subset here: CD45RA+ positively selected. CDR3 loop: CASSLAGVSYEQYF. In nucleotides, the CDR3 is TGTGCCAGCAGCTTAGCAGGGGTTTCCTACGAGCAGTACTTC.